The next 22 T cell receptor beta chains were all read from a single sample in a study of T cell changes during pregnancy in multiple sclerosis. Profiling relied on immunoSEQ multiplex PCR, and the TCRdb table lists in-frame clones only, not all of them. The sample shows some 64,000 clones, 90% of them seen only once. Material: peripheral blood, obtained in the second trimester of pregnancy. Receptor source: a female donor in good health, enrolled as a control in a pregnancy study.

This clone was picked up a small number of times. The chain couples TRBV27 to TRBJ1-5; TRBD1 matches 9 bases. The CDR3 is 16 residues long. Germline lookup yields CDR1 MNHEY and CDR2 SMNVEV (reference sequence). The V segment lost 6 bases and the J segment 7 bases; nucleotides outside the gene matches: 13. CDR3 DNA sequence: TGTGCCAGCAGCGCCACGTACAGGGGGCAGGCGCAGCCCCAGCATTTT. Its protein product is CASSATYRGQAQPQHF.

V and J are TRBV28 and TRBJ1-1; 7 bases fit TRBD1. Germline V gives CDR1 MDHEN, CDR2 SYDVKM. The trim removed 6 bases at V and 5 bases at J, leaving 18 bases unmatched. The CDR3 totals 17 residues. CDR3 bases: TGTGCCAGCAGCTTCCAAACTTCATACAGGGGAGGAACTGAAGCTTTCTTT. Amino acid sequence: CASSFQTSYRGGTEAFF.

CDR3 loop: CATSGVDRVLTGELFF. The CDR3 DNA reads TGTGCCACCAGCGGGGTTGACAGGGTACTCACCGGGGAGCTGTTTTTT. The V gene is TRBV15, the J gene TRBJ2-2, with 7 bases identical to TRBD1. V trimming: 5 bases; J trimming: 4 bases; junction bases outside the gene matches: 10. The CDR3 has 16 amino acids. Germline V gene lookup returns CDR1 LNHNV and CDR2 YYDKDF (reference sequence).

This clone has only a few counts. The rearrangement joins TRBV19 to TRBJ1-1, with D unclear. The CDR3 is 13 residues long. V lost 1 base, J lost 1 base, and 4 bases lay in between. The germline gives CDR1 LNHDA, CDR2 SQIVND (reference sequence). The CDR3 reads CASSIGENTEAFF. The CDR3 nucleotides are TGTGCCAGTAGTATAGGAGAGAACACTGAAGCTTTCTTT.

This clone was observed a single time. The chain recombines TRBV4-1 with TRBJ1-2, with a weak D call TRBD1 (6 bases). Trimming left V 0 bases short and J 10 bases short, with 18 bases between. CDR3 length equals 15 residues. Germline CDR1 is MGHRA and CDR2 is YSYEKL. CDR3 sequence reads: CASSQDQKGGVAYTF. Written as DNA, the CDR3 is TGCGCCAGCAGCCAAGATCAGAAAGGGGGGGTTGCCTACACCTTC.

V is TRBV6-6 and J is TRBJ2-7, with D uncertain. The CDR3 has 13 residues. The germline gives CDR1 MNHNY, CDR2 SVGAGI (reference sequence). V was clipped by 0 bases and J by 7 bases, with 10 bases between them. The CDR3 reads CASSYSEPLEQYF. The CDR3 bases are TGTGCCAGCAGTTACTCGGAGCCCCTGGAGCAGTACTTC.

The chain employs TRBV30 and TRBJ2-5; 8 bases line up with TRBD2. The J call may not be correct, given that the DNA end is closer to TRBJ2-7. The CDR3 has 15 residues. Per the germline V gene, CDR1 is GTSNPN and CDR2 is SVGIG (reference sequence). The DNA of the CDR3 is TGTGCCTGGTCCACCAGACTAGCGAGCTCCTACGAGCAGTACTTC. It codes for CAWSTRLASSYEQYF.

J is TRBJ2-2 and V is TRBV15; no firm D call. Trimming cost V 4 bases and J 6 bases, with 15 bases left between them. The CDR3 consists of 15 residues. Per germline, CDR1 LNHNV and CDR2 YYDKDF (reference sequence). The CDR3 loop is CATSIFGSTAGELFF. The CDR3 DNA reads TGTGCCACCAGCATTTTCGGGTCAACGGCCGGGGAGCTGTTTTTT. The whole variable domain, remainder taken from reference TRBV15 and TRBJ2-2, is DAMVIQNPRYQVTQFGKPVTLSCSQTLNHNVMYWYQQKSSQAPKLLFHYYDKDFNNEADTPDNFQSRRPNTSFCFLDIRSPGLGDTAMYLCATSIFGSTAGELFFGEGSRLTVL.

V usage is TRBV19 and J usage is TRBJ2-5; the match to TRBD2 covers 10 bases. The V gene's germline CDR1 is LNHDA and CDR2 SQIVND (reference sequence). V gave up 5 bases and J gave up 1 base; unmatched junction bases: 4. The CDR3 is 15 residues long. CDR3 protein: CASSLAGGLQETQYF. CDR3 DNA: TGTGCCAGTAGTTTAGCGGGAGGCCTCCAAGAGACCCAGTACTTC. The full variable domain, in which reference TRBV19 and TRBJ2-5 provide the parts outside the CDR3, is DGGITQSPKYLFRKEGQNVTLSCEQNLNHDAMYWYRQDPGQGLRLIYYSQIVNDFQKGDIAEGYSVSREKKESFPLTVTSAQKNPTAFYLCASSLAGGLQETQYFGPGTRLLVL.

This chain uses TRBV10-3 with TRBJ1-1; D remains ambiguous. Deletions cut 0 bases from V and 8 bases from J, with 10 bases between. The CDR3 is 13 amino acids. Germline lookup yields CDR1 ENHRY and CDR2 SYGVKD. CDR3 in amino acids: CAISESPGEEAFF. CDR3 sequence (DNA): TGTGCCATCAGTGAGTCGCCCGGAGAGGAAGCTTTCTTT.

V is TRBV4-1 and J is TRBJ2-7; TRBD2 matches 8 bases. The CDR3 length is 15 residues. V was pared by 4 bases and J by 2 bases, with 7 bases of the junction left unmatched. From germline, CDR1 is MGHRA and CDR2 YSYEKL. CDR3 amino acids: CASSLRAGAAYEQYF. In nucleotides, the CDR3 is TGCGCCAGCAGCCTCAGAGCGGGGGCGGCCTACGAGCAGTACTTC.

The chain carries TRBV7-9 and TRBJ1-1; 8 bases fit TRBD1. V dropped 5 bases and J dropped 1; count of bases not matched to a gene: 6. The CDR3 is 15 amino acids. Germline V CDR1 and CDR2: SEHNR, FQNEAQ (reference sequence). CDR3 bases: TGTGCCAGCAGCCAAGGGGACAGGAGGAACACTGAAGCTTTCTTT. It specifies CASSQGDRRNTEAFF.

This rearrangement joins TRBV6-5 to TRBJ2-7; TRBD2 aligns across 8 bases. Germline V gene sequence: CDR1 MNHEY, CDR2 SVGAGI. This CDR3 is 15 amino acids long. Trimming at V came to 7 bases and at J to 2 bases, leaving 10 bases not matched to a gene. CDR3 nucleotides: TGTGCCAGCACAAGGTTGGCGGGAGGAACCTACGAGCAGTACTTC. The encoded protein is CASTRLAGGTYEQYF.

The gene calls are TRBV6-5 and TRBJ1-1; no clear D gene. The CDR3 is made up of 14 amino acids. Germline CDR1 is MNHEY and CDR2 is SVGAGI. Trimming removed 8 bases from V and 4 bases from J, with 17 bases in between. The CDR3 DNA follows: TGTGCCAGCTTATCTGGAGGGTTTACCACTGAAGCTTTCTTT. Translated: CASLSGGFTTEAFF.

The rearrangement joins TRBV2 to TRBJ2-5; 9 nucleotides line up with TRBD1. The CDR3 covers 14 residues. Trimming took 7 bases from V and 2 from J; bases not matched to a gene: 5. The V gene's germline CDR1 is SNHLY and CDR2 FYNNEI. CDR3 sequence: CASKRQGGQETQYF. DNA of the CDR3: TGTGCCAGCAAGAGACAGGGGGGGCAAGAGACCCAGTACTTC.

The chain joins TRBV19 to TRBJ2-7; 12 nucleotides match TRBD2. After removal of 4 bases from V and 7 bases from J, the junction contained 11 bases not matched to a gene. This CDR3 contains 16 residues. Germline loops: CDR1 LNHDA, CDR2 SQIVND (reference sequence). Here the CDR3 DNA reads TGTGCCAGTAGTACCATCGCCCTAGCGGGAGGGGGAGAGCAGTACTTC. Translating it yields CASSTIALAGGGEQYF.

CDR3 sequence (DNA): TGTGCCAGCAATAAATACGAGCAGTACTTC. It codes for CASNKYEQYF. The rearrangement uses TRBV6-4 and TRBJ2-7; no clear D gene. Germline loops: CDR1 MRHNA, CDR2 SNTAGT. V was pared by 7 bases and J by 4 bases, with 5 bases between. The CDR3 runs to 10 residues.

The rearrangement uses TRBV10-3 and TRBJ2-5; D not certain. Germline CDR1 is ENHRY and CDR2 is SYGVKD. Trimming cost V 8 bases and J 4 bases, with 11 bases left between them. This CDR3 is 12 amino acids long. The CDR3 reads CAISTMGETQYF. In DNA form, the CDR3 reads TGTGCCATCTCGACAATGGGAGAGACCCAGTACTTC.

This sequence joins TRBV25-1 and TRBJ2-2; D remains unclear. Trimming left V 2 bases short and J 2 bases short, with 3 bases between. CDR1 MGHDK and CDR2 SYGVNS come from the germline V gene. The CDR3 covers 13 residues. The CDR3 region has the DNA TGTGCCAGCAGTGAACTTAACACCGGGGAGCTGTTTTTT. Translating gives CASSELNTGELFF.

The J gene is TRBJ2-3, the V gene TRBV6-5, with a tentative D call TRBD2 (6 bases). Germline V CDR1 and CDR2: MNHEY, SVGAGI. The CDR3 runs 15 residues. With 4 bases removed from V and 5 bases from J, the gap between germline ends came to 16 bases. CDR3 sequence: CASSLTSRGGDTQYF. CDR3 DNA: TGTGCCAGCAGTTTAACTAGTCGGGGAGGAGATACGCAGTATTTT.

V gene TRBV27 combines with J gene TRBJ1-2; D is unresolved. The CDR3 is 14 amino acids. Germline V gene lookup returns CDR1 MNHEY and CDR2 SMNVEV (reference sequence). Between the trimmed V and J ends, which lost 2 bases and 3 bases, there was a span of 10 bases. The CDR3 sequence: CASSLLSGDYGYTF. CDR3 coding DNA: TGTGCCAGCAGTTTACTGAGCGGTGACTATGGCTACACCTTC.

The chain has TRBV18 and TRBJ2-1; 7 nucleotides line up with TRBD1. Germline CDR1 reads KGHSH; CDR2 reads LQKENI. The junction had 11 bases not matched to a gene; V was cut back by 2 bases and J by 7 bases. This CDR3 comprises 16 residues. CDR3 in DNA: TGTGCCAGCTCACCAAGTGAACAGGGGTTTTTAAATGAGCAGTTCTTC. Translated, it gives CASSPSEQGFLNEQFF.